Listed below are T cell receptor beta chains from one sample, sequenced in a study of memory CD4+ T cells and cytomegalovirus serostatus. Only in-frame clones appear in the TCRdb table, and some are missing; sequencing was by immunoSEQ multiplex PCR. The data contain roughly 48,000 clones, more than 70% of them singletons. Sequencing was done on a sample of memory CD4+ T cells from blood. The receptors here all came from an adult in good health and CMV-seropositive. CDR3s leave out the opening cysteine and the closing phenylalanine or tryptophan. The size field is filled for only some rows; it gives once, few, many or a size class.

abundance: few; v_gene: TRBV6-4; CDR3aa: ASRDTSIGTEAF
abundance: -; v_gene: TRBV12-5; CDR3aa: ASVLIPGTPTWFGNTIY
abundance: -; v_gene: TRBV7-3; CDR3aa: ASSSGLAGVANTGELF
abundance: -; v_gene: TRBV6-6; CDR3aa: ASSRSQVPNTEAF
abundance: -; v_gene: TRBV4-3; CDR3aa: ASSQEPRHRGLSIGYEQY
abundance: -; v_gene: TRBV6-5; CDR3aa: AKLRSTEEYGYT
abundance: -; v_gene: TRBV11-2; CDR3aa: ASSLRLAGTSTDTQY
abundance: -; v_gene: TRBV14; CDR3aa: ASSKLAGGHHEQF
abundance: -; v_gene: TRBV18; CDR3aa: ASSPRESAAPLH
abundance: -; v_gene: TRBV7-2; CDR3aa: ASSSGPVGEQF
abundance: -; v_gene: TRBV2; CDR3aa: ASSAGQAYQPQH
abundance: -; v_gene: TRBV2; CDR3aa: ASRDGTGGNQPQH
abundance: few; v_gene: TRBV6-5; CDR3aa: ASKEGNSPLH
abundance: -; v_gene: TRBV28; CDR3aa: ASRPSRGREDTQY
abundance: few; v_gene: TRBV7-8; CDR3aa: ASSPKGGATKETQY
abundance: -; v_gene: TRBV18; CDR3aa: ASSPRQGGEQY
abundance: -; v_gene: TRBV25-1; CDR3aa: ASSESGRGSNQPQH
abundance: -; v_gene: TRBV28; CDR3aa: ASSWTGSPTYEQY
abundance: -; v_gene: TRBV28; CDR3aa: ASSLLGSSSYEQY
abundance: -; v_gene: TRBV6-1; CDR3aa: ASSSRDSDSPLH
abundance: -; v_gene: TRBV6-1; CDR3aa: ASSEAGTNMGGF
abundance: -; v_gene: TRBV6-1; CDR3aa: ASSEPRQGNYGYT
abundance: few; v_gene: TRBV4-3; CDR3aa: ASSQWSSYNEQF
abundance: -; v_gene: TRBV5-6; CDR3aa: ASSLAGTGSEKLF
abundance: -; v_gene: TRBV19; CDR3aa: ASPSPDRANTGELF
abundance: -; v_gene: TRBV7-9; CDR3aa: ASSLVQRETQY
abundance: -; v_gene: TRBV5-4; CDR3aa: ASSLLAGGPTDTQY
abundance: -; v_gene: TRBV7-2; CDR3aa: ASSPRQNQPQH
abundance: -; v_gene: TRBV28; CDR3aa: ASSSWTGVGETQY
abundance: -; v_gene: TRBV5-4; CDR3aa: AIGLAGVSTDTQY
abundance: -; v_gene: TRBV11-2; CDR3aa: ASSPPERGTYEQY
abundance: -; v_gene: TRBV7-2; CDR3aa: ASSPGGLAGFYEQY
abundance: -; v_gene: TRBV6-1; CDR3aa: ASRKDSAPYGYT
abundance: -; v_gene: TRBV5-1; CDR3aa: ASSFRDRGTDTQY
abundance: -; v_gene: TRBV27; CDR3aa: ASSSPYQPQH
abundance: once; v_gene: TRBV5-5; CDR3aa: ASSLEFSSYQY
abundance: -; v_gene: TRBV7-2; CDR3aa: ASSLEGNTEAF
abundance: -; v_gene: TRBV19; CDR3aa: ASILAGGLSNQPQH
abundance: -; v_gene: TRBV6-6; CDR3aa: ASRDRGLDEQY